Each of the 30 T cell receptor beta chains below was sequenced from the same sample in a study of blood T cells in healthy people across ages. The authors ran a second PCR of about 6 to 11 cycles using a sample-barcoded 5' primer and a J-beta primer mix. TCRdb re-called the 5' RACE reads through MiXCR, storing one row per CDR3 protein. The sample holds about 1.4 million distinct CDR3 sequences, approximately 60% seen once. Sequenced material: blood. The receptors were sampled from a man in his late teens or twenties in good health.

As DNA, the CDR3 is TGCAGTGCTCGCTTACAGGGCCGGGATCAGCCCCAGCATTTT. Protein sequence: CSARLQGRDQPQHF. The chain has TRBV20-1 and TRBJ1-5; the D gene is possibly TRBD1 (6 bases). The V and J ends lost 5 bases and 5 bases respectively, with 16 bases between them. The CDR3 covers 14 residues. The germline gives CDR1 DFQATT, CDR2 SNEGSKA (reference sequence).

The V call is TRBV25-1, the J call TRBJ1-2; D may be TRBD1 (6 bases). V lost 6 bases, J lost 3 bases, and 17 bases lay in between. Germline CDR1 MGHDK, CDR2 SYGVNS. CDR3 length equals 15 residues. The DNA for the CDR3 is TGTGCCAGCAGCCGCAACAGGGTGGCTGACTATGGCTACACCTTC. This translates into CASSRNRVADYGYTF.

The V call is TRBV20-1, the J call TRBJ2-7, with TRBD1 matching 9 bases. This CDR3 is 14 amino acids long. J lost 2 bases, V lost 6 bases, and 8 bases had no gene match. Germline V gene data show CDR1 as DFQATT and CDR2 as SNEGSKA (reference sequence). The CDR3 DNA reads TGCAGTGCCCCCTCGGGACAGGGACCCTACGAGCAGTACTTC. It codes for CSAPSGQGPYEQYF.

As regards this clonotype: One junction end disagrees with the germline gene, perhaps due to a read error. The J gene is TRBJ2-1, the V gene TRBV4-3; 8 nucleotides align to TRBD2. The germline CDR1 and CDR2 sequences are LGHNA and YSLEER. This CDR3 contains 17 residues. In nucleotides, the CDR3 is TGCGCCAGCAGCCAAGGGTCGGCGGGGGGTAACTACAATGAGCAGTCCTTC. Its protein is CASSQGSAGGNYNEQSF.

The chain couples TRBV27 to TRBJ2-7; possible D gene TRBD2, 5 bases. CDR3 length: 14 residues. Germline-derived CDR1 and CDR2 are MNHEY and SMNVEV (reference sequence). Deletions cut 7 bases from V and 3 bases from J, with 16 bases between. The CDR3 region is CASTSGSGIYEQYF. Written as DNA, the CDR3 is TGTGCCAGCACTTCGGGGTCAGGCATCTACGAGCAGTACTTC.

This sequence joins TRBV11-2 and TRBJ2-4, with a weak D call TRBD1 (6 bases). The J call may be wrong; the DNA end is better matched by TRBJ2-7. The CDR3 extends over 16 amino acids. Germline CDR1 SGHAT, CDR2 FQNNGV. CDR3 sequence reads: CASSLDGTYSFYEQYF. The CDR3 nucleotides are TGTGCCAGCAGCTTAGACGGGACATACAGTTTCTACGAGCAGTACTTC.

In this sample, this clonotype turned up once. The V call is TRBV7-6, the J call TRBJ1-5; D gene uncertain. The germline V and J ends were trimmed by 3 bases and 3 bases, with 12 bases remaining between them. The CDR3 has 15 residues. CDR1 and CDR2 from the germline V gene are SGHVS and FNYEAQ. Here the CDR3 reads CASSLVAMDNQPQHF. The DNA of the CDR3 is TGTGCCAGCAGCTTGGTAGCCATGGACAATCAGCCCCAGCATTTT.

The CDR3: CSVAGSSLPKLAAGSTDTQYF. CDR3 bases: TGCAGCGTTGCAGGGTCGTCTCTCCCAAAGCTTGCTGCTGGTAGCACAGATACGCAGTATTTT. V usage is TRBV29-1 and J usage is TRBJ2-3; D might be TRBD1 (5 bases). CDR3 length: 21 amino acids. Trimming removed 4 bases at V and 0 bases at J, with 32 bases between. Germline assignment: CDR1 SQVTM and CDR2 ANQGSEA.

This chain uses TRBV27 with TRBJ2-2; D remains ambiguous. This CDR3 spans 14 amino acids. Germline CDR1 is MNHEY and CDR2 is SMNVEV (reference sequence). The V and J ends lost 5 bases and 1 base respectively, with 8 bases between them. The CDR3, as DNA: TGTGCCAGCAGTGGTGCAGGGAACACCGGGGAGCTGTTTTTT. Translating gives CASSGAGNTGELFF.

J is TRBJ2-2 and V is TRBV9; TRBD2 might be the D (5 bases). This CDR3 has 16 amino acids. The germline CDR1 and CDR2 sequences are SGDLS and YYNGEE. V dropped 0 bases and J dropped 5 bases, with 14 bases sitting between them. CDR3 sequence reads: CASSVARQRRTGELFF. The CDR3 DNA is TGTGCCAGCAGCGTAGCGCGACAACGGAGGACCGGGGAGCTGTTTTTT.

The chain is built from TRBV6-1 and TRBJ1-2, with a weak D call TRBD1 (6 bases). The CDR3 runs to 14 residues. Germline values: CDR1 MNHNS, CDR2 SASEGT. The V gene lost 4 bases and the J gene lost 4 bases, with 13 bases spanning the gap. The CDR3 DNA follows: TGTGCCAGCAGTGGAGTCAGGGGAGGCTATGGCTACACCTTC. Its translation is CASSGVRGGYGYTF.

This sequence joins TRBV10-3 and TRBJ2-7, with 8 bases matching TRBD2. There are 11 residues in the CDR3. Trimming cost V 5 bases and J 7 bases; bases outside gene matches: 1. CDR1 is ENHRY, CDR2 SYGVKD, per germline. The CDR3 region has the DNA TGTGCCATCAGTCGGGGGGGTGAGCAGTACTTC. Protein product: CAISRGGEQYF.

The CDR3 spells CSPMRGRGGYTF. Written as DNA, the CDR3 is TGCAGTCCGATGAGAGGGAGGGGTGGCTACACCTTC. The rearrangement joins TRBV20-1 to TRBJ1-2; a weak D match, TRBD1 (5 bases). Germline V gives CDR1 DFQATT, CDR2 SNEGSKA (reference sequence). V lost 8 bases to trimming and J lost 7 bases, with 17 bases between them. The CDR3 has 12 amino acids.

This clonotype has a count of ten or more. This chain connects TRBV12-3 or TRBV12-4 to TRBJ1-5; D might be TRBD1 (5 bases). The CDR3 is 13 amino acids. The V and J ends lost 3 bases and 4 bases respectively, with 7 bases between them. The CDR3 sequence: CASSLSGNQPQHF. CDR3 DNA: TGTGCCAGCAGTTTGTCAGGGAATCAGCCCCAGCATTTT.

The chain joins TRBV20-1 to TRBJ1-6; maybe TRBD1 (6 bases). The CDR3 is 13 amino acids. V dropped 6 bases and J dropped 2 bases, with 8 bases sitting between them. The germline CDR1 and CDR2 sequences are DFQATT and SNEGSKA (reference sequence). CDR3: CSARDTYNSPLHF. CDR3 sequence (DNA): TGCAGTGCCAGGGACACCTATAATTCACCCCTCCACTTT.

The chain carries TRBV7-2 and TRBJ2-5; D tentatively fits TRBD1 or TRBD2 (6 bases each). Looked up from germline, CDR1 is SGHTA and CDR2 is FQGNSA. CDR3 length equals 15 residues. V was shortened by 7 bases and J by 3 bases, with 18 bases between the two germline ends. CDR3 sequence: CASTSRGDSKETQYF. As DNA, the CDR3 is TGTGCCAGCACGTCGAGGGGGGACTCAAAAGAGACCCAGTACTTC.

This clonotype was seen only a few times. For the CDR3, the DNA is TGTGCCAGCAGCCAGGACAGCTATCAGCCCCAGCATTTT. Its translation: CASSQDSYQPQHF. The J gene is TRBJ1-5, the V gene TRBV3-1; D is possibly TRBD1 (6 bases). The CDR3 is 13 amino acids. Germline V lookup: CDR1 LGHDT, CDR2 YNNKEL (reference sequence). Trimming took off 3 bases at V and 5 bases at J, with 8 bases between the two ends.

CDR3 in amino acids: CASSSYSRPPWDYGYTF. The CDR3 DNA reads as TGTGCCAGCAGCTCTTATTCCAGGCCCCCGTGGGACTATGGCTACACCTTC. V usage is TRBV13 and J usage is TRBJ1-2; D uncertain. Trimming took off 4 bases at V and 3 bases at J, with 21 bases between the two ends. Per germline, CDR1 PRHDT and CDR2 FYEKMQ (reference sequence). The CDR3 extends over 17 amino acids.

This clonotype was seen more than once but under ten times. The rearrangement uses TRBV4-1 and TRBJ2-5; D perhaps matches TRBD1 (6 bases). The germline gives CDR1 MGHRA, CDR2 YSYEKL. Trimming pared 4 bases from V and 0 bases from J, leaving 15 bases between. The CDR3 covers 16 residues. The CDR3, as DNA: TGCGCCAGCAGCCCGACACCCGACAGGTACCAAGAGACCCAGTACTTC. Its translation: CASSPTPDRYQETQYF.

This sequence joins TRBV7-9 and TRBJ2-7, with TRBD1 matching over 8 bases. The J call may not be correct, given that the DNA end is closer to TRBJ2-1. CDR3 length: 17 amino acids. CDR1 is SEHNR and CDR2 is FQNEAQ in the germline V gene (reference sequence). The DNA for the CDR3 is TGTGCCAGCAGCTTGGGTGCGCCGGGACAGGCCCTTCGGGGGCAGTTCTTC. This gives the protein CASSLGAPGQALRGQFF.

This chain connects TRBV6-1 to TRBJ1-2, with D hard to call. Deletions cut 7 bases from V and 4 bases from J, with 16 bases between. This CDR3 comprises 14 residues. The germline CDR1 and CDR2 sequences are MNHNS and SASEGT. This chain's CDR3 is CASTPGDGVYGYTF. DNA for the CDR3: TGTGCCAGCACCCCGGGAGACGGCGTCTATGGCTACACCTTC.

This chain uses TRBV15 with TRBJ2-7; 10 nucleotides align to TRBD2. This CDR3 is 14 amino acids long. Germline assignment: CDR1 LNHNV and CDR2 YYDKDF (reference sequence). V trimming: 4 bases; J trimming: 4 bases; junction bases outside the gene matches: 4. The CDR3 coding sequence is TGTGCCACCAGCATAGCGGGAGGAGGGTACGAGCAGTACTTC. It yields the protein CATSIAGGGYEQYF.

The chain combines TRBV10-3 with TRBJ2-1, with a possible D match to TRBD2 (6 bases). Trimming took off 5 bases at V and 12 bases at J, with 20 bases between the two ends. The CDR3 loop spans 14 amino acids. In germline, CDR1 is ENHRY, CDR2 SYGVKD. The CDR3 is CAISSTPRDLGQFF. For the CDR3, the DNA is TGTGCCATCAGTTCAACCCCCCGGGACTTAGGGCAGTTCTTC.

V gene TRBV11-2 combines with J gene TRBJ2-1; D perhaps matches TRBD2 (6 bases). CDR1 is SGHAT and CDR2 is FQNNGV in the germline V gene. CDR3 size: 16 residues. Trimming took off 7 bases at V and 0 bases at J, with 16 bases between the two ends. CDR3 sequence reads: CASILRDSGSYNEQFF. CDR3 coding DNA: TGTGCCAGCATCCTACGGGACTCCGGCTCCTACAATGAGCAGTTCTTC.

The J gene is TRBJ2-7, the V gene TRBV6-5; 8 bases are a match to TRBD1. Germline loops: CDR1 MNHEY, CDR2 SVGAGI. The CDR3 consists of 17 residues. The trim removed 2 bases at V and 3 bases at J, leaving 12 bases unmatched. CDR3 DNA: TGTGCCAGCAGTTACACTATCCCTCGACAGGGGAGCTACGAGCAGTACTTC. Translated, it gives CASSYTIPRQGSYEQYF.

The rearrangement links TRBV24-1 to TRBJ1-5; D possibly corresponds to TRBD1 (5 bases). Trimming removed 5 bases from V and 1 base from J, with 14 bases in between. Germline CDR1 KGHDR, CDR2 SFDVKD. This CDR3 comprises 16 residues. The CDR3, as DNA: TGTGCCACCAGTGTGGGCAGGGACGGGAGCAATCAGCCCCAGCATTTT. Translated: CATSVGRDGSNQPQHF.

The chain uses TRBV19 and TRBJ2-4; maybe TRBD1 (5 bases). V was clipped by 1 base and J by 13 bases, with 14 bases between them. This CDR3 region has 13 residues. Germline CDR1 is LNHDA and CDR2 is SQIVND (reference sequence). The CDR3 here is CASSIGRVNEQYF. CDR3 in DNA: TGTGCCAGTAGTATAGGCAGGGTTAATGAGCAGTACTTC. Looking up the rest from reference TRBV19 and TRBJ2-4 gives the full variable domain: DGGITQSPKYLFRKEGQNVTLSCEQNLNHDAMYWYRQDPGQGLRLIYYSQIVNDFQKGDIAEGYSVSREKKESFPLTVTSAQKNPTAFYLCASSIGRVNEQYFGAGTRLSVL.

This clonotype was counted a few times. V is TRBV29-1 and J is TRBJ2-1; unclear D gene. Germline CDR1 reads SQVTM; CDR2 reads ANQGSEA. This CDR3 comprises 14 residues. V was cut by 2 bases and J by 5 bases, with 13 bases left in between. Written as DNA, the CDR3 is TGCAGCGTTGAACTTTCCCGTGGAGACAATGAGCAGTTCTTC. This sequence encodes CSVELSRGDNEQFF.

The J gene is TRBJ2-7, the V gene TRBV20-1; D is unresolved. CDR1 and CDR2 from the germline V gene are DFQATT and SNEGSKA (reference sequence). Trimming removed 6 bases at V and 4 bases at J, with 10 bases between. This CDR3 region has 11 residues. The CDR3 DNA reads as TGCAGTGCGATCGGTGGGTACGAGCAGTACTTC. Amino acid sequence: CSAIGGYEQYF.

The gene calls are TRBV20-1 and TRBJ2-1; 11 nucleotides agree with TRBD2. Losses at the gene ends were 3 bases for V and 9 bases for J; bases not matched to a gene: 19. The CDR3 runs to 18 residues. The V gene's germline CDR1 is DFQATT and CDR2 SNEGSKA (reference sequence). The CDR3 region has the DNA TGCAGTGCTAGTCGAGAGGGAAGACTAGCGGGAACGTTCGGTGAGCAGTTCTTC. Translation: CSASREGRLAGTFGEQFF.